These T cell receptor beta chains were read from a single sample in a study of radiotherapy plus CTLA-4 blockade in lung cancer. Only in-frame clones appear in the TCRdb table, and some are missing; sequencing was by immunoSEQ multiplex PCR. The sample includes roughly 75,000 clones, 60% to 85% of them seen just once. The material was peripheral blood, obtained from a patient treated with radiotherapy plus ipilimumab. These receptors came from a human donor with non-small cell lung cancer whose response to radiotherapy plus ipilimumab could not be evaluated. Some clones in this sample may be carry-over from other donors' samples. Both conserved end residues are part of each CDR3. D genes are given only for firm matches. The size of a clone is reported for some rows only, either as once, few or many, or as a class for expanded clones.

NA,TRBV2,TRBJ2-1,NA,TGTGCCAGCAGTGGCGGAAGCATCTACAATGAGCAGTTCTTC,CASSGGSIYNEQFF
TRBD1,TRBV7-2,TRBJ1-5,once,TGTGCCAGCAGCCCTAGGGACAGGGGGCAGCCCCAGCATTTT,CASSPRDRGQPQHF
NA,TRBV19,TRBJ2-2,NA,TGTGCCAGTAGTCCCGGGTACACGAACACCGGGGAGCTGTTTTTT,CASSPGYTNTGELFF
TRBD2,TRBV28,TRBJ2-5,NA,TGTGCCAGCAGGCCCCAGCGGGGGGGCGGGCAAGAGACCCAGTACTTC,CASRPQRGGGQETQYF
NA,TRBV28,TRBJ2-7,NA,TGTGCCAGCAGCCTTCCCTACAGGGTCATAGGCTACGAGCAGTACTTC,CASSLPYRVIGYEQYF
NA,TRBV7-9,TRBJ2-3,NA,TGTGCCAGCAGCTTTGGAGGTAGCACAGATACGCAGTATTTT,CASSFGGSTDTQYF
TRBD1,TRBV5-1,TRBJ2-1,once,TGCGCCAGCAGCCGGTCCGGGACAGCCTCCTACAATGAGCAGTTCTTC,CASSRSGTASYNEQFF
NA,TRBV2,TRBJ1-6,NA,TGTGCCAGCAGTGGACGGGACACCTCCTATAATTCACCCCTCCACTTT,CASSGRDTSYNSPLHF
NA,TRBV6-1,TRBJ1-2,once,TGTGCCAGCACCCTGGACGGAGGAAAGTACTATGGCTACACCTTC,CASTLDGGKYYGYTF
TRBD1,TRBV4-1,TRBJ1-5,NA,TGCGCCAGCAGCCAAGAGTTGGGACAGCAGCCCCAGCATTTT,CASSQELGQQPQHF
NA,TRBV18,TRBJ2-7,few,TGTGCCAGCTCACCGGAATCGATGAAAGGGAGGGAGCAGTACTTC,CASSPESMKGREQYF
NA,TRBV10-1,TRBJ1-2,NA,TGCGCCAGTCCCCAGGTTAAGAACCACTTTGGCTACACCTTC,CASPQVKNHFGYTF
TRBD1,TRBV6-5,TRBJ1-4,NA,TGTGCCAGCAGGGCGGGACAGCGGAATGAAAAACTGTTTTTT,CASRAGQRNEKLFF